The TCR beta chain described here comes from a study of a mutant IDH1 vaccine in newly diagnosed glioma. The wider study: Patients got their first vaccination 4-6 weeks after radiotherapy alone, or with temozolomide cycles. Regarding the study as a whole: Detectable vaccine-induced immune responses arose in around 93% of patients.

Data came from immunoSEQ multiplex PCR; TCRdb stores just in-frame clones and leaves some out. Here the sample spans about 48,000 clones, 76% being singletons. Stated time point: week 35, safety follow-up. One vaccine dose held 300 ug of mutant IDH1 20-mer peptide and came with topical imiquimod. New WHO grade 3 or 4 IDH1-mutant, ATRX-lost astrocytomas were present in all donors. The ends were cut back, 5 bases at V and 0 bases at J, with 19 bases in the middle. This CDR3 has 17 amino acids. Germline assignment: CDR1 SGHTA and CDR2 FQGNSA. With respect to this clone: The antigen is unknown.

This specimen consisted of PBMCs, obtained from a glioma patient whose treatment included an IDH1 peptide vaccine. The TCR originated in a man in his forties or fifties with glioma. This chain uses TRBV7-2 with TRBJ2-5; TRBD2 is a possible D gene (5 bases). The CDR3 loop is CASSPLLSSRNQETQYF. Written as DNA, the CDR3 is TGTGCCAGCAGCCCTCTCTTGTCTAGCAGAAACCAAGAGACCCAGTACTTC.